This T cell receptor beta chain was observed in a study of cytomegalovirus exposure and HLA in healthy donors. Points from the study as a whole: The finding came from a later analysis; first-cohort TCR clusters tended to co-occur in the 110 or so validation repertoires.

The CDR3 has 18 amino acids. V was clipped by 1 base and J by 0 bases, with 17 bases between them. CDR1 is LGHNA, CDR2 YSLEER, per germline. Remarks on this clone: Antigen unknown.

The donors formed part of the roughly 120-subject validation cohort, distinct from the 666-subject first cohort. Profiling relied on immunoSEQ multiplex PCR, and the TCRdb table lists in-frame clones only, not all of them. The sample consists of roughly 150,000 clones, about 90% of them appearing once. The source is a woman aged 25-40 years in good health and CMV-seronegative. V and J are TRBV4-3 and TRBJ2-3; tentatively, D is TRBD1 or TRBD2 (5 bases each). Sequenced material: PBMCs. The CDR3 loop is CASSQVSGTRASTDTQYF. CDR3 DNA sequence: TGCGCCAGCAGCCAAGTCTCCGGGACCCGTGCTAGCACAGATACGCAGTATTTT.